The T cell receptor beta chain under discussion was sequenced for a study of T cells in Graves' hyperthyroidism and ophthalmopathy. Regarding the study as a whole: Among thyroid clonotypes expanded above 0.001, most also appeared in blood.

Trimming cost V 0 bases and J 3 bases, with 14 bases left between them. Looked up from germline, CDR1 is GTSNPN and CDR2 is SVGIG (reference sequence). This CDR3 has 16 amino acids. Researchers amplified the TCR beta CDR3 regions from RNA transcripts. First-round RT-PCR with HTBI primers amplified the TCR CDR3 region. TCRdb fed the multiplex PCR reads into MiXCR, producing one record per CDR3 protein. The table has about 590,000 distinct CDR3 sequences, about a sixth seen once; the top ten hold under 7.5%. As concerns this clonotype: Antigen: not known.

In making diagnoses, clinical symptoms, serum thyroxine and TRAb, thyroid ultrasound and orbital computed tomography were all used. The chain joins TRBV30 to TRBJ2-2; D might be TRBD1 (6 bases). This TCR derives from a woman in her twenties or thirties with Graves' hyperthyroidism. Sample: blood. CDR3 DNA sequence: TGTGCCTGGAGTGTACAGAGGGACACCCACACCGGGGAGCTGTTTTTT. Protein: CAWSVQRDTHTGELFF.